Below, 17 T cell receptor beta chains from the same sample are listed, as sequenced in a study of PD-1 blockade in classical Hodgkin lymphoma. Some clones are missing from TCRdb's copy, which holds only in-frame ones; the method was immunoSEQ multiplex PCR. The data contain nearly 55,000 clones, around 85% of them singletons. Each patient experienced a relapse that followed autologous stem cell transplantation, and brentuximab vedotin exposure varied. This specimen was peripheral blood mononuclear cells (PBMCs), taken at baseline. The receptors originated from a human donor with classical Hodgkin lymphoma.

The rearrangement links TRBV11-2 to TRBJ2-6; TRBD1 agrees at 9 bases. The CDR3 length is 18 residues. V shed 5 bases, J shed 1 base, and the junction held 9 bases outside the gene matches. Germline loops: CDR1 SGHAT, CDR2 FQNNGV. The CDR3 region is CASSQGTGLPSGANVLTF. Written as DNA, the CDR3 is TGTGCCAGCAGCCAAGGGACAGGGCTTCCTTCTGGGGCCAACGTCCTGACTTTC.

This clone was observed once. The V and J genes are TRBV7-2 and TRBJ2-3; the D is unclear. Germline values: CDR1 SGHTA, CDR2 FQGNSA. The CDR3 spans 14 residues. Trimming removed 3 bases at V and 2 bases at J, with 9 bases between. CDR3 loop: CASSFPLSTDTQYF. For the CDR3, the DNA is TGTGCCAGCAGCTTCCCCCTCTCCACAGATACGCAGTATTTT.

This clone has just a few counts. The CDR3 loop is CASSLLAGRANTGELFF. For the CDR3, the DNA is TGCGCCAGCAGCTTACTAGCGGGCCGGGCGAACACCGGGGAGCTGTTTTTT. J is TRBJ2-2 and V is TRBV5-1; 9 bases are shared with TRBD2. Losses at the gene ends were 2 bases for V and 0 bases for J; bases not matched to a gene: 5. This CDR3 has 17 residues. Germline CDR1 is SGHRS and CDR2 is YFSETQ.

The chain recombines TRBV15 with TRBJ1-5, with 9 bases aligning to TRBD1. The germline V gene encodes CDR1 LNHNV and CDR2 YYDKDF (reference sequence). The CDR3 sequence is 19 residues long. V was clipped by 0 bases and J by 2 bases; unmatched bases: 11. DNA for the CDR3: TGTGCCACCAGCAGAGAGTATTTCGGGGACAGGGAGGGCAATCAGCCCCAGCATTTT. It encodes CATSREYFGDREGNQPQHF.

V and J are TRBV25-1 and TRBJ1-1; no firm D call. Germline loops: CDR1 MGHDK, CDR2 SYGVNS. There are 12 residues in the CDR3. V was pared by 6 bases and J by 0 bases, with 5 bases between. The CDR3 sequence: CASRRLNTEAFF. In DNA form, the CDR3 reads TGTGCCAGCAGGAGGCTGAACACTGAAGCTTTCTTT. Full variable domain (missing parts from reference TRBV25-1 and TRBJ1-1): EADIYQTPRYLVIGTGKKITLECSQTMGHDKMYWYQQDPGMELHLIHYSYGVNSTEKGDLSSESTVSRIRTEHFPLTLESARPSHTSQYLCASRRLNTEAFFGQGTRLTVV.

CDR3 bases: TGTGCCAGCAGTGACGCGGACAAGCTGAACTATGGCTACACCTTC. Protein: CASSDADKLNYGYTF. This chain connects TRBV2 to TRBJ1-2; a weak D match, TRBD1 (5 bases). V lost 3 bases to trimming and J lost 2 bases, with 13 bases between them. This CDR3 has 15 residues. The germline V gene has CDR1 SNHLY and CDR2 FYNNEI.

V and J are TRBV4-1 and TRBJ2-3, with TRBD2 matching over 11 bases. The CDR3 consists of 16 residues. Germline V gives CDR1 MGHRA, CDR2 YSYEKL. With V trimmed by 1 base and J by 8 bases, 8 bases remained unmatched. CDR3 sequence reads: CASSQGGLAGGGTQYF. The CDR3 DNA reads as TGCGCCAGCAGCCAAGGGGGGCTAGCGGGAGGCGGTACGCAGTATTTT.

This chain uses TRBV7-2 with TRBJ2-1; D gene uncertain. V was clipped by 5 bases and J by 1 base, with 12 bases between them. Per the germline V gene, CDR1 is SGHTA and CDR2 is FQGNSA. The CDR3 has 15 amino acids. The CDR3 DNA follows: TGTGCCAGCAGCCGTAGGGTTGAGTCCTACAATGAGCAGTTCTTC. Translated, it gives CASSRRVESYNEQFF. The full variable domain, rest sourced from reference TRBV7-2 and TRBJ2-1, is GAGVSQSPSNKVTEKGKDVELRCDPISGHTALYWYRQSLGQGLEFLIYFQGNSAPDKSGLPSDRFSAERTGGSVSTLTIQRTQQEDSAVYLCASSRRVESYNEQFFGPGTRLTVL.

The chain employs TRBV18 and TRBJ2-1; D is perhaps TRBD2 (6 bases). The CDR3 is 17 residues long. The V end was cut by 0 bases, the J end by 0 bases, with 12 bases between. Germline V gene lookup returns CDR1 KGHSH and CDR2 LQKENI. CDR3 nucleotide sequence: TGTGCCAGCTCACCACCGTTCGCGGGGAGCTCCTACAATGAGCAGTTCTTC. It translates to CASSPPFAGSSYNEQFF. The full variable domain, with the rest looked up from reference TRBV18 and TRBJ2-1, is NAGVMQNPRHLVRRRGQEARLRCSPMKGHSHVYWYRQLPEEGLKFMVYLQKENIIDESGMPKERFSAEFPKEGPSILRIQQVVRGDSAAYFCASSPPFAGSSYNEQFFGPGTRLTVL.

In its sample, this clone was seen once. The V call is TRBV5-4, the J call TRBJ2-3, with 7 bases matching TRBD2. The length of the CDR3 is 16 residues. Trimming at V came to 4 bases and at J to 2 bases, leaving 10 bases not matched to a gene. Germline V gene lookup returns CDR1 SGHNT and CDR2 YYREEE (reference sequence). CDR3 coding DNA: TGTGCCAGCAGCCATCGACTAGCATCCTTCACAGATACGCAGTATTTT. It codes for CASSHRLASFTDTQYF.

This clone came up a few times. The V gene is TRBV6-1, the J gene TRBJ2-2; 7 positions match TRBD1. This CDR3 spans 15 amino acids. The V and J ends lost 2 bases and 3 bases, in that order; junction bases with no gene match: 3. Germline V gene lookup returns CDR1 MNHNS and CDR2 SASEGT. CDR3 residues: CASSESTGDTGELFF. The CDR3, as DNA: TGTGCCAGCAGTGAATCTACAGGGGACACCGGGGAGCTGTTTTTT.

CDR3 sequence: CASSLLGGSYNEQFF. The CDR3 bases are TGTGCCAGCAGCTTATTAGGAGGGTCCTACAATGAGCAGTTCTTC. J is TRBJ2-1 and V is TRBV11-2; maybe TRBD2 (6 bases). The germline gives CDR1 SGHAT, CDR2 FQNNGV. CDR3 length equals 15 residues. Trimming took 2 bases from V and 1 from J, leaving 9 bases between them.

This clone was recorded a few times. CDR3 DNA sequence: TGTGCTAGTGGGCCTCCCTGGGCAGGAAGCTCCTACAATGAGCAGTTCTTC. It translates to CASGPPWAGSSYNEQFF. The V call is TRBV12-5, the J call TRBJ2-1, with D unresolved. CDR3 length: 17 residues. Trimming took 6 bases from V and 0 from J, leaving 18 bases between them. CDR1 and CDR2 from the germline V gene are LGHNT and FRNRAP.

This sequence joins TRBV11-2 and TRBJ2-2; 7 nucleotides agree with TRBD2. The CDR3 runs to 15 residues. V was clipped by 2 bases and J by 5 bases; unmatched bases: 5. The germline gives CDR1 SGHAT, CDR2 FQNNGV. This CDR3 is CASSLRLAETGELFF. The CDR3, as DNA: TGTGCCAGCAGCTTACGACTAGCTGAGACCGGGGAGCTGTTTTTT.

This sequence joins TRBV11-2 and TRBJ2-7; no definite D call. The CDR3 runs 14 residues. V lost 2 bases to trimming and J lost 4 bases, with 12 bases between them. Germline CDR1 and CDR2: SGHAT and FQNNGV. CDR3 coding DNA: TGTGCCAGCAGCTTAAATCTGGGCGCGTACGAGCAGTACGTC. Its protein is CASSLNLGAYEQYV.

This chain joins TRBV7-2 and TRBJ2-3; 8 bases match TRBD2. The CDR3 is 15 residues long. The germline V gene has CDR1 SGHTA and CDR2 FQGNSA. The V segment lost 5 bases and the J segment 6 bases; nucleotides outside the gene matches: 10. CDR3 residues: CASSNKREPPDTQYF. The CDR3 coding sequence is TGTGCCAGCAGCAACAAGCGGGAGCCCCCCGATACGCAGTATTTT.

The chain carries TRBV14 and TRBJ2-3; 8 bases are shared with TRBD2. V was clipped by 1 base and J by 0 bases; unmatched bases: 3. Germline V gene data show CDR1 as SGHDN and CDR2 as FVKESK. The CDR3 sequence is 16 residues long. CDR3 in amino acids: CASSQGRLASTDTQYF. CDR3 nucleotide sequence: TGTGCCAGCAGCCAAGGAAGACTAGCGAGCACAGATACGCAGTATTTT.